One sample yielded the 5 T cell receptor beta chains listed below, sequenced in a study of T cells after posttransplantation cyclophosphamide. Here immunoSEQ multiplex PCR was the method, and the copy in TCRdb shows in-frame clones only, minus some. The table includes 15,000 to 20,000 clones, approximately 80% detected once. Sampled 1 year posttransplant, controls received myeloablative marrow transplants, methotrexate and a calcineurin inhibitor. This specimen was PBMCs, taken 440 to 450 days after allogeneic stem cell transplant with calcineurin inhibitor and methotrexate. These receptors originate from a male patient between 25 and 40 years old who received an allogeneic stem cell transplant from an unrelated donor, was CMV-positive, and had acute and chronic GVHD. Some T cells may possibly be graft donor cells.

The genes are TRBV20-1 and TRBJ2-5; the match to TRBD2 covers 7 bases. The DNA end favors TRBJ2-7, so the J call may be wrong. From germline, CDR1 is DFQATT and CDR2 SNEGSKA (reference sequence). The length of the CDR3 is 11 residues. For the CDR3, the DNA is TGCAGCCGCGGGAGTTCCTACGAGCAGTACTTC. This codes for CSRGSSYEQYF.

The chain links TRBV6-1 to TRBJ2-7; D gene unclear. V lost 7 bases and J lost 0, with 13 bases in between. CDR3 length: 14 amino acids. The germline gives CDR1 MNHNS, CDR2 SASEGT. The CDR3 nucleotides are TGTGCCAGCACTGTCGACCTAGTCTCCTACGAGCAGTACTTC. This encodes CASTVDLVSYEQYF.

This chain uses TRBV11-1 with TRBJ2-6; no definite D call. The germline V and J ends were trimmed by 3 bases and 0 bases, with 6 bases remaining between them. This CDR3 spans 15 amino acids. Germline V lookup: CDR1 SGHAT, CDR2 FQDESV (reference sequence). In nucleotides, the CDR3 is TGTGCCAGCAGCTTGTTAGTCTCTGGGGCCAACGTCCTGACTTTC. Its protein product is CASSLLVSGANVLTF.

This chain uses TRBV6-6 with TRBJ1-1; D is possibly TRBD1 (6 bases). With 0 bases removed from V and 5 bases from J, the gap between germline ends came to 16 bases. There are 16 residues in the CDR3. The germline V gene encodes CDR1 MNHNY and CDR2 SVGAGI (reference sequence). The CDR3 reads CASSYSRGGRETEAFF. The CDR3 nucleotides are TGTGCCAGCAGTTACTCCAGGGGCGGGCGTGAAACTGAAGCTTTCTTT.

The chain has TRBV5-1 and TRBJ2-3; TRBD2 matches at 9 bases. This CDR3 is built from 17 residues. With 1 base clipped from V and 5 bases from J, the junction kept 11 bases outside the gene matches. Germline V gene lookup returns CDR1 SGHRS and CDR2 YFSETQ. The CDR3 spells CASSLYSGGIGGDTQYF. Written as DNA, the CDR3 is TGCGCCAGCAGCTTGTATAGCGGGGGAATAGGTGGAGATACGCAGTATTTT.